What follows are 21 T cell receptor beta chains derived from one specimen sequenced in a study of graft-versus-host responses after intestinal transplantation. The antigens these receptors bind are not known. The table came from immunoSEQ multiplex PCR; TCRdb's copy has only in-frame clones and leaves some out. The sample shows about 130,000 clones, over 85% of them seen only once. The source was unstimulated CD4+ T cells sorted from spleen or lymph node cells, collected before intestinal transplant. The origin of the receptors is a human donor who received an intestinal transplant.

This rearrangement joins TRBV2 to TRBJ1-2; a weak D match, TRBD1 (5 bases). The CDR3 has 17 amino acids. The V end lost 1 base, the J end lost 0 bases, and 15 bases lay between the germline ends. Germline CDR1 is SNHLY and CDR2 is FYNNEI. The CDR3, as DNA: TGTGCCAGCAGTGAAGGGGGGTATGGTCGGGCTAACTATGGCTACACCTTC. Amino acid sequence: CASSEGGYGRANYGYTF.

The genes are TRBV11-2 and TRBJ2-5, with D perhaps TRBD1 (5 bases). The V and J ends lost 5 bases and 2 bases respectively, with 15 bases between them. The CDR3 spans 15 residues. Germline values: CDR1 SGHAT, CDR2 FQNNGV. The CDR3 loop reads CASSRTDRTQETQYF. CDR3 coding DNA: TGTGCCAGCAGCCGTACTGACAGAACTCAAGAGACCCAGTACTTC.

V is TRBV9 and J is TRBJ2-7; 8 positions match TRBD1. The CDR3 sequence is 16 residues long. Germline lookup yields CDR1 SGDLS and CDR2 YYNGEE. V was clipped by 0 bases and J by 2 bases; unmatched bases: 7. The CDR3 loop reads CASSVGPDRGTYEQYF. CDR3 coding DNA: TGTGCCAGCAGCGTAGGTCCTGACAGGGGCACCTACGAGCAGTACTTC.

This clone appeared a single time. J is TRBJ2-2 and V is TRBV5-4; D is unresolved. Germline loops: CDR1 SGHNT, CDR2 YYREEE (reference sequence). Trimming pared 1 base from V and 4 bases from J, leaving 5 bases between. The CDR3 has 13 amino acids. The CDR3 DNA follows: TGTGCCAGCAGCTTGACCGGCACCGGGGAGCTGTTTTTT. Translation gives CASSLTGTGELFF.

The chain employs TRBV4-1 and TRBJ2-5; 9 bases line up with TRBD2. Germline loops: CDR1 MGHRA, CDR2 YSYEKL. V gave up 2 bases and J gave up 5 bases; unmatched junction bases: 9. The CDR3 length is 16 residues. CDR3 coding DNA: TGCGCCAGCAGCCAAAGGGCGGGGGGGCCGTTGGAGACCCAGTACTTC. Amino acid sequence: CASSQRAGGPLETQYF.

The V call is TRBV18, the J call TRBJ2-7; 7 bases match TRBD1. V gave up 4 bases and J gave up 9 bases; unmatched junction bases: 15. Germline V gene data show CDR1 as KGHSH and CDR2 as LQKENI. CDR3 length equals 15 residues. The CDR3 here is CASSREGQTALMQYF. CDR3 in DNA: TGTGCCAGCTCACGAGAGGGACAGACGGCTTTGATGCAGTACTTC.

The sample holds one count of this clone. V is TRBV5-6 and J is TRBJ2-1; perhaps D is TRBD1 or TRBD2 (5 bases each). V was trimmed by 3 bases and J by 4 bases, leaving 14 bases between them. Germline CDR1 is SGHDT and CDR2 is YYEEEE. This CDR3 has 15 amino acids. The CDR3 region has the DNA TGTGCCAGCAGCTACGGTCGGGGCCCATACAATGAGCAGTTCTTC. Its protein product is CASSYGRGPYNEQFF.

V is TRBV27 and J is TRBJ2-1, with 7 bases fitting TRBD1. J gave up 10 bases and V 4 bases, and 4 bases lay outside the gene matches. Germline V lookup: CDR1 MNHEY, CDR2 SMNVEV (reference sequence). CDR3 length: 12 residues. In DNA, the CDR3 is TGTGCCAGCAGTTCCGAGGACAGGGAGCAGTTCTTC. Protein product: CASSSEDREQFF.

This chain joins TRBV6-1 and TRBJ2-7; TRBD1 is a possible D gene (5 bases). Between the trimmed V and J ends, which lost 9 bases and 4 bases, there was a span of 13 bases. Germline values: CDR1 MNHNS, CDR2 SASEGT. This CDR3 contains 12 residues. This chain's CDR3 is CASSRVPYEQYF. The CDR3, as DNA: TGTGCCAGTTCCAGGGTCCCATACGAGCAGTACTTC.

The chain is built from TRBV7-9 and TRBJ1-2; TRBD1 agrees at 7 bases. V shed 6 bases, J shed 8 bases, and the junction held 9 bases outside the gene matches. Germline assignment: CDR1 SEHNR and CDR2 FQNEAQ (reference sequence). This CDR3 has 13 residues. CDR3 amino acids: CASSPDRDNGYTF. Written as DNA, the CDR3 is TGTGCCAGCAGTCCCGACAGGGATAACGGCTACACCTTC. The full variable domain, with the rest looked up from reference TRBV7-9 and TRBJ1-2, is DTGVSQNPRHKITKRGQNVTFRCDPISEHNRLYWYRQTLGQGPEFLTYFQNEAQLEKSRLLSDRFSAERPKGSFSTLEIQRTEQGDSAMYLCASSPDRDNGYTFGSGTRLTVV.

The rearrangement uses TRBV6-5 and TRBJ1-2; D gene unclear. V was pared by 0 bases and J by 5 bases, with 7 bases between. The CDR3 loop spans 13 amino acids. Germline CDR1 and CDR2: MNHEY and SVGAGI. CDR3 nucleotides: TGTGCCAGCAGTTACTCGAGGTGGTATGGCTACACCTTC. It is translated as CASSYSRWYGYTF.

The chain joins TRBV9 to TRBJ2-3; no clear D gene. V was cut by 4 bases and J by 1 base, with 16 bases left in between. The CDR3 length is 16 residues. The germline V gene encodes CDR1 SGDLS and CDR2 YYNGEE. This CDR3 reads CASSISPRWGTDTQYF. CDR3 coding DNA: TGTGCCAGCAGCATCTCGCCCCGATGGGGCACAGATACGCAGTATTTT.

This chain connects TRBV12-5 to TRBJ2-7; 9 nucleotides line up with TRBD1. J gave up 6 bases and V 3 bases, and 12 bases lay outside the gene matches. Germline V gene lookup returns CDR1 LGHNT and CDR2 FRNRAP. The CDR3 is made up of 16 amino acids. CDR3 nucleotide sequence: TGTGCTAGTGGTTTAAGTCGGGGACAGGGAACTTCCGAGCAGTACTTC. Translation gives CASGLSRGQGTSEQYF. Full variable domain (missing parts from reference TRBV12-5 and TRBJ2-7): DARVTQTPRHKVTEMGQEVTMRCQPILGHNTVFWYRQTMMQGLELLAYFRNRAPLDDSGMPKDRFSAEMPDATLATLKIQPSEPRDSAVYFCASGLSRGQGTSEQYFGPGTRLTVT.

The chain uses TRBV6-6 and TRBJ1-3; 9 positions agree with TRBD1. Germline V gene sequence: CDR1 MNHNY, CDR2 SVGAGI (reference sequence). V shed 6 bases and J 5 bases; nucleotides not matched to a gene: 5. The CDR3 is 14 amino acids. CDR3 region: CASRGQGLRNTIYF. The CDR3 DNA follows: TGTGCCAGCAGGGGACAGGGACTTCGAAACACCATATATTTT.

The DNA for the CDR3 is TGTGCCAGCTCACCTTCTGCAGGTCCTAACACTGAAGCTTTCTTT. Translated, it gives CASSPSAGPNTEAFF. The V gene is TRBV18, the J gene TRBJ1-1; no definite D call. CDR3 size: 15 residues. CDR1 and CDR2 from the germline V gene are KGHSH and LQKENI. V was cut by 3 bases and J by 2 bases, with 13 bases left in between.

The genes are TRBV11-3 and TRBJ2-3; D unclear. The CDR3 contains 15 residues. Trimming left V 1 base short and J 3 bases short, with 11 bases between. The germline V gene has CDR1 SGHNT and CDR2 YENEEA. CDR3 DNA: TGTGCCAGCAGCTTAGGGTTCGGGCGTACAGATACGCAGTATTTT. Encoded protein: CASSLGFGRTDTQYF.

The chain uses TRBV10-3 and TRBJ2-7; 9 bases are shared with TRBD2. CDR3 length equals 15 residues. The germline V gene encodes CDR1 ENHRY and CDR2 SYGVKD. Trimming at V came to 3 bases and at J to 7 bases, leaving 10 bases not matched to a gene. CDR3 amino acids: CAISDLSSGLAEQYF. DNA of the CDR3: TGTGCCATCAGTGATCTGAGCTCCGGACTAGCGGAGCAGTACTTC.

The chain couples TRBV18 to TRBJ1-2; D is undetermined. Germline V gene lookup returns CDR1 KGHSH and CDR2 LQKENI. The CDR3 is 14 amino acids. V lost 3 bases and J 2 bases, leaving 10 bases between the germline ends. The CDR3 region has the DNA TGTGCCAGCTCACCGGCAGGCCGAAACTATGGCTACACCTTC. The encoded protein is CASSPAGRNYGYTF.

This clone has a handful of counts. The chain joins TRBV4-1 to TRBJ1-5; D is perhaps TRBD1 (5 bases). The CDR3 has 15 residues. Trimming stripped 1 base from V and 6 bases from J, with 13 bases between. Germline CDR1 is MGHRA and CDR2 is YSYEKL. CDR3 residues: CASSQAGLVSQPQHF. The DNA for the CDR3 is TGCGCCAGCAGCCAAGCAGGGTTAGTAAGTCAGCCCCAGCATTTT.

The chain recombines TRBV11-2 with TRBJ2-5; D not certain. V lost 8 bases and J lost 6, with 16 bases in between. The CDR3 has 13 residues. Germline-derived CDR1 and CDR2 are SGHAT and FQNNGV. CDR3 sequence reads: CASCQSDGKTQYF. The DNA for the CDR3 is TGTGCCAGCTGCCAGAGTGACGGAAAGACCCAGTACTTC.

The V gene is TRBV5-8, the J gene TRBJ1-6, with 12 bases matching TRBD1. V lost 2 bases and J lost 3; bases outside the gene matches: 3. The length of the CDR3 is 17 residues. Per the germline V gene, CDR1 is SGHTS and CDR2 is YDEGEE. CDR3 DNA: TGTGCCAGCAGCTTCGGGACAGGGGGCTTCTATAATTCACCCCTCCACTTT. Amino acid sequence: CASSFGTGGFYNSPLHF. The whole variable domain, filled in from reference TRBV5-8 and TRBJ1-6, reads EAGVTQSPTHLIKTRGQQATLRCSPISGHTSVYWYQQALGLGLQFLLWYDEGEERNRGNFPPRFSGRQFPNYSSELNVNALELEDSALYLCASSFGTGGFYNSPLHFGNGTRLTVT.